This TCR beta chain was sequenced in a study of shared clonotypes between healthy human individuals. The assay was immunoSEQ multiplex PCR, and TCRdb's table has in-frame clones only and misses some. Of 850,000 to 1,100,000 clones detected, roughly 77% appear once; the ten largest clones hold 0.7% to 0.95%. The clonotype was recovered from a man between 18 and 35 years old in good health. Some clones in this sample may be carry-over from other donors' samples. Input material: memory CD4+ T cells from PBMCs. Specified subset: CD45RA-negative fraction.

The CDR3: CASSEGSREQYF. CDR3 nucleotide sequence: TGCGCCAGCAGTGAGGGGTCCCGGGAGCAGTACTTC. V and J are TRBV10-1 and TRBJ2-7; the D is unclear. Germline V gives CDR1 WNHNN, CDR2 SYGVQD (reference sequence). V dropped 2 bases and J dropped 7 bases, with 9 bases sitting between them. CDR3 length equals 12 residues.